One sample yielded the 21 T cell receptor beta chains listed below, sequenced in a study of CD4 T cells in relation to SARS-CoV-2 and coronaviruses. Generated by immunoSEQ multiplex PCR, the TCRdb table keeps only in-frame clones and is missing some. The data hold under 65,000 clones, with about nine tenths observed a single time. Unexposed donor CD4+ T cells date from about 2010-2018, before the COVID-19 pandemic. The material sequenced was memory CD4+ T cells from PBMCs. These receptors all come from a human donor in good health.

The gene calls are TRBV18 and TRBJ2-7, with 10 bases lining up with TRBD2. The V gene end was trimmed by 2 bases and the J gene end by 6 bases; junction bases not matched to a gene: 7. The length of the CDR3 is 15 residues. Germline V lookup: CDR1 KGHSH, CDR2 LQKENI. CDR3 DNA sequence: TGTGCCAGCTCACCAAAGGCTAGCGGGAGAGCCGAGCAGTACTTC. Translated, it gives CASSPKASGRAEQYF. The full variable domain, in which reference TRBV18 and TRBJ2-7 provide the parts outside the CDR3, is NAGVMQNPRHLVRRRGQEARLRCSPMKGHSHVYWYRQLPEEGLKFMVYLQKENIIDESGMPKERFSAEFPKEGPSILRIQQVVRGDSAAYFCASSPKASGRAEQYFGPGTRLTVT.

The chain employs TRBV5-1 and TRBJ2-7; D may be TRBD1 or TRBD2 (6 bases each). Trimming removed 4 bases at V and 8 bases at J, with 22 bases between. This CDR3 spans 15 amino acids. Germline V gene data show CDR1 as SGHRS and CDR2 as YFSETQ. CDR3 residues: CASSLAGGGNLKQYF. As DNA, the CDR3 is TGCGCCAGCAGCCTCGCAGGAGGGGGAAATCTAAAGCAGTACTTC.

The gene calls are TRBV7-6 and TRBJ2-1; D is undetermined. The CDR3 totals 17 residues. Germline V gene sequence: CDR1 SGHVS, CDR2 FNYEAQ. The V gene lost 2 bases and the J gene lost 1 base, with 15 bases spanning the gap. The CDR3 spells CASSLIPTRFSYNEQFF. The CDR3 DNA reads TGTGCCAGCAGCTTAATCCCCACGCGGTTTTCCTACAATGAGCAGTTCTTC. Using reference TRBV7-6 and TRBJ2-1 for the parts outside the CDR3, the full variable domain is GAGVSQSPRYKVTKRGQDVALRCDPISGHVSLYWYRQALGQGPEFLTYFNYEAQQDKSGLPNDRFSAERPEGSISTLTIQRTEQRDSAMYRCASSLIPTRFSYNEQFFGPGTRLTVL.

V and J are TRBV30 and TRBJ2-1; no reliable D call. Per germline, CDR1 GTSNPN and CDR2 SVGIG (reference sequence). This CDR3 comprises 11 residues. Trimming shortened V by 1 base and J by 5 bases, and 3 bases separated the two germline ends. The CDR3 sequence: CAWSANNEQFF. CDR3 DNA: TGTGCCTGGAGTGCGAACAATGAGCAGTTCTTC.

The chain joins TRBV5-6 to TRBJ2-2; 15 bases are shared with TRBD2. With 2 bases clipped from V and 6 bases from J, the junction kept 5 bases outside the gene matches. The length of the CDR3 is 17 residues. Germline CDR1 SGHDT, CDR2 YYEEEE. The CDR3 is CASSFGLAGGGAGELFF. The CDR3, as DNA: TGTGCCAGCAGCTTCGGACTAGCGGGAGGGGGGGCCGGGGAGCTGTTTTTT.

V and J are TRBV18 and TRBJ2-7; TRBD1 matches at 9 bases. CDR1 is KGHSH and CDR2 is LQKENI in the germline V gene. With V trimmed by 6 bases and J by 2 bases, 8 bases remained unmatched. The CDR3 extends over 15 amino acids. CDR3 bases: TGTGCCAGCTCGGTCCTTGGGACAGGGCCCTACGAGCAGTACTTC. Amino acids: CASSVLGTGPYEQYF.

The chain combines TRBV5-5 with TRBJ1-2; D gene uncertain. V lost 0 bases, J lost 2 bases, and 8 bases lay in between. This CDR3 spans 14 amino acids. Germline V gives CDR1 SGHKS, CDR2 YYEKEE (reference sequence). The CDR3 reads CASSLGRTNYGYTF. CDR3 nucleotide sequence: TGTGCCAGCAGCTTGGGGCGGACCAACTATGGCTACACCTTC.

The rearrangement uses TRBV29-1 and TRBJ2-5; D perhaps matches TRBD1 (6 bases). Trimming cost V 7 bases and J 2 bases, with 14 bases left between them. Germline V lookup: CDR1 SQVTM, CDR2 ANQGSEA. CDR3 size: 13 residues. The CDR3 sequence: CSGNGGQQETQYF. The CDR3 region has the DNA TGCAGCGGTAACGGTGGACAGCAAGAGACCCAGTACTTC.

The chain carries TRBV5-1 and TRBJ1-1; D gene ambiguous. Between the trimmed V and J ends, which lost 0 bases and 1 base, there was a span of 4 bases. This CDR3 region has 13 residues. Germline loops: CDR1 SGHRS, CDR2 YFSETQ. The CDR3 DNA sequence: TGCGCCAGCAGCTTGGTCCCGAACACTGAAGCTTTCTTT. This encodes CASSLVPNTEAFF. The complete variable domain, with remaining parts taken from reference TRBV5-1 and TRBJ1-1, reads KAGVTQTPRYLIKTRGQQVTLSCSPISGHRSVSWYQQTPGQGLQFLFEYFSETQRNKGNFPGRFSGRQFSNSRSEMNVSTLELGDSALYLCASSLVPNTEAFFGQGTRLTVV.

The CDR3 loop is CASSTRQLEQFF. In DNA, the CDR3 is TGTGCCAGCAGTACGCGACAGCTAGAGCAGTTCTTC. The J gene is TRBJ2-1, the V gene TRBV6-5; D is possibly TRBD1 (5 bases). The V gene's germline CDR1 is MNHEY and CDR2 SVGAGI. The CDR3 spans 12 residues. Trimming removed 5 bases from V and 10 bases from J, with 12 bases in between.

CDR3 amino acids: CASSLDGPGLNSPLHF. CDR3 DNA: TGTGCCAGCAGCTTAGACGGCCCGGGACTAAATTCACCCCTCCACTTT. This chain links TRBV11-2 with TRBJ1-6; D is perhaps TRBD1 (5 bases). V lost 0 bases and J lost 7, with 13 bases in between. The CDR3 sequence is 16 residues long. Germline V gives CDR1 SGHAT, CDR2 FQNNGV.

V is TRBV7-9 and J is TRBJ2-5; tentative D call: TRBD2 (6 bases). Trimming pared 7 bases from V and 4 bases from J, leaving 13 bases between. CDR1 is SEHNR and CDR2 is FQNEAQ in the germline V gene (reference sequence). This CDR3 region has 13 residues. The CDR3 coding sequence is TGTGCCAGCAACGCTCGGGGGTTAGAGACCCAGTACTTC. As protein: CASNARGLETQYF.

The V call is TRBV11-3, the J call TRBJ2-2, with D perhaps matching TRBD1 (6 bases). The V end lost 5 bases, the J end lost 2 bases, and 12 bases lay between the germline ends. The CDR3 runs 15 residues. Germline CDR1 is SGHNT and CDR2 is YENEEA. The chain's CDR3 is CASSHRGQNTGELFF. In nucleotides, the CDR3 is TGTGCCAGCAGCCACCGGGGACAAAACACCGGGGAGCTGTTTTTT.

The chain employs TRBV6-5 and TRBJ2-7, with TRBD1 identical over 8 bases. The CDR3 sequence is 15 residues long. V lost 0 bases to trimming and J lost 2 bases; unmatched junction nucleotides: 3. In germline, CDR1 is MNHEY, CDR2 SVGAGI. The CDR3 sequence is CASSYSNRGAYEQYF. The CDR3, as DNA: TGTGCCAGCAGTTACTCGAACAGGGGGGCCTACGAGCAGTACTTC.

This rearrangement joins TRBV28 to TRBJ1-2, with 7 bases matching TRBD1. After removal of 2 bases from V and 7 bases from J, the junction contained 7 bases not matched to a gene. The CDR3 loop spans 14 amino acids. Germline values: CDR1 MDHEN, CDR2 SYDVKM. The CDR3 DNA follows: TGTGCCAGCAGTTTAAATGACAGGGCGGGTGGCTACACCTTC. It specifies CASSLNDRAGGYTF.

The gene calls are TRBV7-9 and TRBJ1-5; D gene unclear. Trimming pared 5 bases from V and 7 bases from J, leaving 12 bases between. The CDR3 spans 13 residues. Germline V gene lookup returns CDR1 SEHNR and CDR2 FQNEAQ (reference sequence). CDR3 sequence reads: CASSAEGSQPQHF. The CDR3 DNA reads as TGTGCCAGCAGCGCGGAGGGCTCGCAGCCCCAGCATTTT.

V is TRBV5-1 and J is TRBJ2-5; 12 nucleotides agree with TRBD2. V trimming: 4 bases; J trimming: 7 bases; junction bases outside the gene matches: 11. The germline gives CDR1 SGHRS, CDR2 YFSETQ. The CDR3 is made up of 16 amino acids. As DNA, the CDR3 is TGCGCCAGCAGCCAAGGGACTAGCGGGTTCCGGGGGACCCAGTACTTC. Translation: CASSQGTSGFRGTQYF. Combining the CDR3 with reference TRBV5-1 and TRBJ2-5 gives the whole variable domain KAGVTQTPRYLIKTRGQQVTLSCSPISGHRSVSWYQQTPGQGLQFLFEYFSETQRNKGNFPGRFSGRQFSNSRSEMNVSTLELGDSALYLCASSQGTSGFRGTQYFGPGTRLLVL.

Only a few counts were recorded for this clone. The V gene is TRBV3-1 (or the pseudogene TRBV3-2), the J gene TRBJ2-3, with 8 bases that match TRBD2. Looked up from germline, CDR1 is LGHDT and CDR2 is YNNKEL (reference sequence). Unmatched junction bases numbered 7, after V lost 1 base and J lost 4 bases. CDR3 length equals 16 residues. This CDR3 is CASSQGGTRRADTQYF. DNA for the CDR3: TGTGCCAGCAGCCAAGGTGGGACTAGGAGGGCAGATACGCAGTATTTT.

CDR3 sequence: CASSFPPRGTLAKNIQYF. The CDR3 DNA reads as TGTGCCAGCAGTTTCCCTCCGAGGGGGACTCTAGCCAAAAACATTCAGTACTTC. The chain has TRBV28 and TRBJ2-4, with D possibly being TRBD1 or TRBD2 (6 bases each). V lost 3 bases and J 0 bases, leaving 18 bases between the germline ends. The germline gives CDR1 MDHEN, CDR2 SYDVKM. The CDR3 runs 18 residues.

This clone was detected once. This rearrangement joins TRBV2 to TRBJ2-1, with D perhaps matching TRBD2 (6 bases). The germline gives CDR1 SNHLY, CDR2 FYNNEI. V lost 4 bases, J lost 6 bases, and 19 bases lay in between. The CDR3 runs 16 residues. The CDR3 DNA sequence: TGTGCCAGCAGTGGGGTCGGGACGGGGAGGACCAATGAGCAGTTCTTC. It codes for CASSGVGTGRTNEQFF.

The rearrangement links TRBV5-4 to TRBJ2-5, with 10 bases aligning to TRBD2. The CDR3 is 15 amino acids. Germline V gene data show CDR1 as SGHNT and CDR2 as YYREEE (reference sequence). The J segment lost 5 bases and the V segment lost 2 bases, leaving 6 bases of the junction unmatched. The CDR3 protein is CASSLAGGPRETQYF. The DNA of the CDR3 is TGTGCCAGCAGCTTAGCGGGAGGGCCCAGGGAGACCCAGTACTTC. The variable domain in full, with the rest retrieved from reference TRBV5-4 and TRBJ2-5, is ETGVTQSPTHLIKTRGQQVTLRCSSQSGHNTVSWYQQALGQGPQFIFQYYREEENGRGNFPPRFSGLQFPNYSSELNVNALELDDSALYLCASSLAGGPRETQYFGPGTRLLVL.